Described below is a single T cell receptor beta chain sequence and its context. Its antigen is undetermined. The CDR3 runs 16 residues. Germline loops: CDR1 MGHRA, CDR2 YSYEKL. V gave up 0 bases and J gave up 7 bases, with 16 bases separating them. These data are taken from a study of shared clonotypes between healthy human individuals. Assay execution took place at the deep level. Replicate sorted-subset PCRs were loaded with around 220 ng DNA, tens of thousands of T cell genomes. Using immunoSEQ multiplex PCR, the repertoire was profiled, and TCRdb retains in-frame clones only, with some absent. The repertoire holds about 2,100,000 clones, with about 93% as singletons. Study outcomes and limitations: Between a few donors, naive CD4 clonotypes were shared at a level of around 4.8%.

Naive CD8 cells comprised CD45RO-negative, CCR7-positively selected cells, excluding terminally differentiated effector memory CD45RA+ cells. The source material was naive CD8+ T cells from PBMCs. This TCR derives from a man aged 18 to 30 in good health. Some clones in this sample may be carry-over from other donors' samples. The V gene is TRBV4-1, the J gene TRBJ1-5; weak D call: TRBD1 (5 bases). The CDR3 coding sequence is TGCGCCAGCAGCCAAGACGGGATGCAGGGCCGACAGCCCCAGCATTTT. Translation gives CASSQDGMQGRQPQHF.